Described below is a single T cell receptor beta chain sequence and its context. Its antigen is not known. V was clipped by 6 bases and J by 5 bases, with 13 bases between them. The CDR3 has 13 amino acids. CDR1 is LGHNA and CDR2 is YNFKEQ in the germline V gene. TCRdb's copy holds only in-frame clones and misses some; the assay was immunoSEQ multiplex PCR. The sample includes some 110,000 clones, 92% seen only once; the top ten take roughly 0.61%. These data are taken from a study of Tregs in tolerant kidney transplant recipients. The study's findings and limits: Expanding Tregs on activated donor B cells appeared to best identify donor-specific TCRbeta clones. Validation in larger populations is needed because few patients were studied. Biological reproducibility was not directly addressed, but technical replication error appeared minimal.

CD4+CD25+CD127- Tregs, CD4+CD25- non-Tregs, CD4 and CD8 cells were sorted. The specimen sequenced was CD4+ T cells from blood. This rearrangement joins TRBV4-2 to TRBJ1-2, with D hard to call. The TCR was taken from a human donor in good health. The CDR3 DNA reads TGTGCCAGCAGGTCATCAGGTGTGTATGGCTACACCTTC. This translates into CASRSSGVYGYTF.